The 9 T cell receptor beta chains reported below all come from one sample, sequenced in a study of T cell repertoires in cytomegalovirus infection. MiXCR was run by TCRdb on the reads, yielding one entry per CDR3 protein. The sample records some 800,000 distinct CDR3 sequences, under 35% being singletons. The antigens for these receptors are not known. The source was cultured CD8+ T cells from PBMCs, collected from culture after CMV antigen stimulation. The receptors were gathered from a human donor in good health (CMV status not recorded). Some clones in this sample may be carry-over from other donors' samples.

This clonotype was counted many times. This chain joins TRBV12-3 or TRBV12-4 and TRBJ1-1; D unresolved. V lost 3 bases, J lost 8 bases, and 19 bases lay in between. The CDR3 spans 15 residues. The chain's CDR3 is CASSFRRSGVGEAFF. CDR3 nucleotide sequence: TGTGCCAGCAGTTTCAGACGGTCCGGGGTGGGGGAAGCTTTCTTT.

Only a few counts were recorded for this clonotype. V gene TRBV12-5 combines with J gene TRBJ2-6, with 8 bases fitting TRBD1. With 3 bases clipped from V and 0 bases from J, the junction kept 13 bases outside the gene matches. The CDR3 is made up of 20 amino acids. Germline V gene sequence: CDR1 LGHNT, CDR2 FRNRAP. In DNA, the CDR3 is TGTGCTAGTGGTTTCAGGCACGATGACAGGGGACGCTCTGGGGCCAACGTCCTGACTTTC. It codes for CASGFRHDDRGRSGANVLTF.

This chain links TRBV7-8 with TRBJ2-1; TRBD2 aligns across 9 bases. V shed 5 bases and J 4 bases; nucleotides not matched to a gene: 6. CDR3 size: 15 residues. CDR1 and CDR2 (germline): SGHVS, FQNEAQ. Here the CDR3 DNA reads TGTGCCAGCAGCGGCGGGGGGGCCAAGTACAATGAGCAGTTCTTC. It codes for CASSGGGAKYNEQFF.

This chain uses TRBV29-1 with TRBJ1-1, with D unclear. CDR1 and CDR2 (germline): SQVTM, ANQGSEA. The CDR3 loop spans 15 amino acids. V was cut by 2 bases and J by 0 bases, with 13 bases left in between. CDR3 nucleotides: TGCAGCGTTGAAAAGGTACACCCCTTGAACACTGAAGCTTTCTTT. Its translation: CSVEKVHPLNTEAFF.

This clonotype came up a few times. The J gene is TRBJ1-1, the V gene TRBV7-9, with TRBD1 as a possible D gene (6 bases). V was cut by 3 bases and J by 5 bases, with 28 bases left in between. Germline V gene data show CDR1 as SEHNR and CDR2 as FQNEAQ (reference sequence). The CDR3 loop spans 19 amino acids. CDR3 DNA: TGTGCCAGCAGCTTCCGGACAGAAGCCATCCCCCCCCAGGGAACTGAAGCTTTCTTT. The encoded protein is CASSFRTEAIPPQGTEAFF.

This clonotype has a handful of counts. The rearrangement uses TRBV6-1 and TRBJ1-2; possible D gene TRBD1, 5 bases. The length of the CDR3 is 13 residues. Germline loops: CDR1 MNHNS, CDR2 SASEGT. This CDR3 is CSSGPGSNYGYTF. In DNA, the CDR3 is TGTTCTTCGGGGCCAGGGTCAAACTATGGCTACACCTTC.

The gene calls are TRBV7-3 and TRBJ1-2, with D possibly TRBD1 on 5 matching bases. CDR1 is SGHTA, CDR2 FQGTGA, per germline. V shed 5 bases and J shed 3 bases, with 22 bases lying between them. The CDR3 is 17 amino acids. CDR3 DNA: TGTGCCAGCAGCCTAATCCCGTCCCGGGACTCAGACTATGGCTACACCTTC. Residues: CASSLIPSRDSDYGYTF.

This clonotype was detected ten times or more. The rearrangement joins TRBV7-6 to TRBJ2-1; D possibly corresponds to TRBD2 (6 bases). Germline CDR1 and CDR2: SGHVS and FNYEAQ. The V gene lost 6 bases and the J gene lost 10 bases, with 13 bases spanning the gap. The CDR3 is 12 residues long. The DNA for the CDR3 is TGTGCCAGCAGTTGGGGCGGGACCGAGCAGTTCTTC. This translates into CASSWGGTEQFF.

The chain combines TRBV7-9 with TRBJ2-1; 7 bases are shared with TRBD1. Trimming removed 10 bases from V and 6 bases from J; junction bases left unmatched: 12. CDR3 length: 14 amino acids. Germline values: CDR1 SEHNR, CDR2 FQNEAQ (reference sequence). CDR3 residues: CAIVGGLSLNEQFF. CDR3 nucleotides: TGTGCCATTGTAGGGGGCCTATCCCTCAATGAGCAGTTCTTC.